The 18 T cell receptor beta chains in this list originate from one sample, sequenced in a study of blood T cell repertoires in COVID-19. The assay was immunoSEQ multiplex PCR, and TCRdb's table has in-frame clones only and misses some. Of roughly 100,000 clones in the sample, about 81% were seen once. Source material: peripheral blood. All receptors come from a man aged 80 or over with acute or convalescent COVID-19.

This sequence joins TRBV24-1 and TRBJ1-1; TRBD1 might be the D (6 bases). Germline loops: CDR1 KGHDR, CDR2 SFDVKD. Trimming removed 8 bases from V and 5 bases from J, with 14 bases in between. The CDR3 is 13 residues long. CDR3 region: CATKTGRGTEAFF. The CDR3 nucleotides read TGTGCCACCAAGACAGGTAGGGGGACTGAAGCTTTCTTT.

CDR3 region: CASSTPDGQGWNSPLHF. The CDR3 coding sequence is TGTGCCAGCAGTACCCCCGACGGGCAGGGATGGAATTCACCCCTCCACTTT. The J gene is TRBJ1-6, the V gene TRBV28; D may be TRBD1 (5 bases). The CDR3 covers 17 residues. Deletions cut 5 bases from V and 7 bases from J, with 21 bases between. Germline lookup yields CDR1 MDHEN and CDR2 SYDVKM.

Turning to this clone: Other DNA sequences of this sample code for an identical CDR3. The genes are TRBV18 and TRBJ2-2; TRBD2 matches at 10 bases. This CDR3 is 15 amino acids long. Looked up from germline, CDR1 is KGHSH and CDR2 is LQKENI. V dropped 0 bases and J dropped 7; count of bases not matched to a gene: 2. Here the CDR3 DNA reads TGTGCCAGCTCACCACCAAGGACTAGCGGCGGGGAGCTGTTTTTT. This sequence encodes CASSPPRTSGGELFF.

In this sample, this clone turned up a few times. CDR3 protein: CASSEGLGYEQYF. The DNA for the CDR3 is TGCGCCAGCAGTGAGGGACTCGGCTACGAGCAGTACTTC. The chain is built from TRBV10-1 and TRBJ2-7; perhaps TRBD2 as D (5 bases). Trimming stripped 2 bases from V and 3 bases from J, with 8 bases between. Germline values: CDR1 WNHNN, CDR2 SYGVQD (reference sequence). The length of the CDR3 is 13 residues.

The rearrangement joins TRBV5-1 to TRBJ2-5; no clear D. The V end was cut by 0 bases, the J end by 5 bases, with 5 bases between. This CDR3 is 12 amino acids long. Per germline, CDR1 SGHRS and CDR2 YFSETQ. The CDR3 reads CASSLAMETQYF. In DNA form, the CDR3 reads TGCGCCAGCAGCTTGGCCATGGAGACCCAGTACTTC.

This clone was seen once. This chain links TRBV7-2 with TRBJ2-3; the match to TRBD1 covers 8 bases. The CDR3 has 16 amino acids. V shed 5 bases and J 4 bases; nucleotides not matched to a gene: 11. Germline-derived CDR1 and CDR2 are SGHTA and FQGNSA. The CDR3 DNA sequence: TGTGCCAGCAGCCCTCGGACAGGGTATAGTTCAGATACGCAGTATTTT. Amino acid sequence: CASSPRTGYSSDTQYF.

This chain uses TRBV3-1 (or the pseudogene TRBV3-2) with TRBJ1-6; D unresolved. The CDR3 has 15 amino acids. Germline CDR1 LGHDT, CDR2 YNNKEL (reference sequence). V gave up 1 base and J gave up 6 bases, with 10 bases separating them. This CDR3 is CASSQAPQSNSPLHF. The DNA of the CDR3 is TGTGCCAGCAGCCAAGCCCCACAGTCTAATTCACCCCTCCACTTT.

The chain employs TRBV7-2 and TRBJ1-1, with TRBD1 matching over 9 bases. The germline V gene encodes CDR1 SGHTA and CDR2 FQGNSA. V dropped 5 bases and J dropped 1; count of bases not matched to a gene: 2. The CDR3 sequence is 14 residues long. CDR3 in DNA: TGTGCCAGCAGCGCGGACAGGGGGAACACTGAAGCTTTCTTT. Protein product: CASSADRGNTEAFF.

V gene TRBV14 combines with J gene TRBJ1-3; D is unclear. Germline values: CDR1 SGHDN, CDR2 FVKESK. The V and J ends lost 0 bases and 0 bases respectively, with 12 bases between them. The CDR3 extends over 17 amino acids. CDR3 bases: TGTGCCAGCAGCCAAGATAACGGACTACTCTCTGGAAACACCATATATTTT. It codes for CASSQDNGLLSGNTIYF.

This chain joins TRBV6-5 and TRBJ1-5; D might be TRBD1 (6 bases). Germline CDR1 is MNHEY and CDR2 is SVGAGI. This CDR3 contains 14 residues. V was shortened by 6 bases and J by 6 bases, with 15 bases between the two germline ends. The CDR3 DNA reads TGTGCCAGCAGGAGAGGACAGTCCGGTCAGCCCCAGCATTTT. It specifies CASRRGQSGQPQHF.

V gene TRBV20-1 combines with J gene TRBJ2-3; 12 positions agree with TRBD2. Germline V gene sequence: CDR1 DFQATT, CDR2 SNEGSKA (reference sequence). The CDR3 is made up of 17 amino acids. The junction had 14 bases not matched to a gene; V was cut back by 3 bases and J by 7 bases. CDR3 DNA: TGCAGTGCTAGTGCCCCTATGACTAGCGGGAGTTTGAATACGCAGTATTTT. This encodes CSASAPMTSGSLNTQYF.

The chain uses TRBV28 and TRBJ2-5; D is possibly TRBD2 (5 bases). The CDR3 runs to 17 residues. The V end was cut by 5 bases, the J end by 1 base, with 20 bases between. Per germline, CDR1 MDHEN and CDR2 SYDVKM. The CDR3 here is CASSPPRAKAAQETQYF. CDR3 nucleotide sequence: TGTGCCAGCAGTCCCCCGAGGGCCAAGGCGGCCCAAGAGACCCAGTACTTC.

The chain carries TRBV10-2 and TRBJ2-5, with a weak D call TRBD1 (6 bases). The length of the CDR3 is 13 residues. Trimming pared 6 bases from V and 4 bases from J, leaving 12 bases between. The germline CDR1 and CDR2 sequences are WSHSY and SAAADI. CDR3 coding DNA: TGCGCCAGCAGCTTACAGGGAGCAGAGACCCAGTACTTC. Its protein is CASSLQGAETQYF.

This chain joins TRBV28 and TRBJ2-7, with 8 positions matching TRBD1. Trimming took 5 bases from V and 2 from J; bases not matched to a gene: 8. The CDR3 extends over 15 amino acids. Per the germline V gene, CDR1 is MDHEN and CDR2 is SYDVKM. CDR3 sequence reads: CASSPTGTGTYEQYF. The CDR3 DNA reads TGTGCCAGCAGTCCGACGGGGACAGGAACCTACGAGCAGTACTTC.

The chain carries TRBV7-9 and TRBJ1-5; 8 bases fit TRBD1. The CDR3 runs to 16 residues. V lost 2 bases, J lost 3 bases, and 6 bases stayed unmatched. Germline CDR1 SEHNR, CDR2 FQNEAQ (reference sequence). CDR3 loop: CASSLYQGAINQPQHF. The CDR3 nucleotides read TGTGCCAGCAGCTTATACCAGGGGGCTATCAATCAGCCCCAGCATTTT.

V usage is TRBV28 and J usage is TRBJ1-2; 11 bases fit TRBD1. The CDR3 loop spans 14 amino acids. Germline-derived CDR1 and CDR2 are MDHEN and SYDVKM. V lost 5 bases, J lost 6 bases, and 5 bases stayed unmatched. CDR3 sequence: CASSPSDRGHGYTF. CDR3 nucleotides: TGTGCCAGCAGTCCCTCGGACAGGGGGCATGGCTACACCTTC.

V and J are TRBV12-3 or TRBV12-4 and TRBJ2-3, with TRBD2 matching 11 bases. J gave up 6 bases and V 6 bases, and 2 bases lay outside the gene matches. The CDR3 is 13 residues long. The CDR3 DNA reads TGTGCCAGCAGAGCTAGCGGGAGGGATACGCAGTATTTT. Translation gives CASRASGRDTQYF.

The V call is TRBV5-6, the J call TRBJ2-5; D is possibly TRBD1 (6 bases). Trimming stripped 2 bases from V and 8 bases from J, with 13 bases between. This CDR3 has 13 amino acids. Per germline, CDR1 SGHDT and CDR2 YYEEEE. This chain's CDR3 is CASSFRDIETQYF. In DNA, the CDR3 is TGTGCCAGCAGCTTCCGGGACATCGAAACCCAGTACTTC.